Shown below are 32 T cell receptor beta chains from a single sample sequenced in a study of blood T cells in healthy people across ages. It was with a sample-barcoded 5' primer and a J-beta primer mix that a second PCR of roughly 7 to 12 cycles was run. TCRdb called the 5' RACE reads again in MiXCR, with one record for every CDR3 protein. The sample comprises roughly 1,500,000 distinct CDR3 sequences, about 40% of which are singletons, and 7.9% rests with the top ten. The material sequenced was blood. The receptors originated from a woman younger than 30 in good health.

This clonotype was detected a few times. This rearrangement joins TRBV7-3 to TRBJ2-5; TRBD1 agrees at 7 bases. Trimming at V came to 5 bases and at J to 11 bases, leaving 17 bases not matched to a gene. CDR1 and CDR2 from the germline V gene are SGHTA and FQGTGA. The CDR3 spans 15 residues. CDR3 DNA sequence: TGTGCCAGCAGCCAGGGACAGATTCTCTACAATGAGCAGTACTTC. Residues: CASSQGQILYNEQYF.

V usage is TRBV10-2 and J usage is TRBJ2-7, with 7 bases matching TRBD1. Trimming took 8 bases from V and 3 from J; bases not matched to a gene: 7. CDR3 length: 13 residues. Germline values: CDR1 WSHSY, CDR2 SAAADI. The CDR3 sequence is CASVPDRSYEQYF. CDR3 bases: TGCGCCAGCGTCCCGGACAGGAGCTACGAGCAGTACTTC.

This clonotype was detected only a few times. An end of the junction does not agree with germline; a read error may underlie this. The J gene is TRBJ2-7, the V gene TRBV7-7; possibly TRBD2 for D (5 bases). The V gene's germline CDR1 is SSHAT and CDR2 FNYEAQ (reference sequence). The CDR3 sequence is 16 residues long. Written as DNA, the CDR3 is TGTGCTAGCAGCTTAGCATTAGGACGGACTTCCTACGAGCAGTACTTC. Translation gives CASSLALGRTSYEQYF.

The genes are TRBV20-1 and TRBJ2-5; TRBD1 matches 8 bases. V was pared by 3 bases and J by 11 bases, with 17 bases of the junction left unmatched. CDR3 length: 15 amino acids. The germline gives CDR1 DFQATT, CDR2 SNEGSKA (reference sequence). This CDR3 reads CSASGTGGSPDEQYF. The CDR3 nucleotides are TGCAGTGCTAGTGGAACAGGGGGTTCCCCCGATGAGCAGTACTTC.

This clonotype has just a few counts. V usage is TRBV2 and J usage is TRBJ2-7, with 8 bases aligning to TRBD2. Germline CDR1 SNHLY, CDR2 FYNNEI. V dropped 5 bases and J dropped 12; count of bases not matched to a gene: 12. The CDR3 has 13 residues. The CDR3 coding sequence is TGTGCCAGCAGTCCAACCGGGACTAGGGGTCCGTACTTC. Its protein is CASSPTGTRGPYF.

A remark on this clonotype: An end of the junction does not agree with germline; a read error may underlie this. The chain joins TRBV11-3 to TRBJ2-1; the D is unclear. Germline V lookup: CDR1 SGHNT, CDR2 YENEEA. The CDR3 length is 15 residues. CDR3 sequence reads: CTSSLIGTPDNEQFF. In DNA form, the CDR3 reads TGTACCAGCAGCTTAATAGGTACCCCTGACAATGAGCAGTTCTTC.

The rearrangement uses TRBV3-1 and TRBJ2-7; D gene ambiguous. V lost 1 base, J lost 2 bases, and 12 bases lay in between. This CDR3 has 15 amino acids. Germline loops: CDR1 LGHDT, CDR2 YNNKEL (reference sequence). The CDR3 nucleotides are TGTGCCAGCAGCCAAGTCTGGGGAAGGGCCTACGAGCAGTACTTC. It is translated as CASSQVWGRAYEQYF.

This clonotype was observed a few times. The genes are TRBV20-1 and TRBJ2-1; 11 nucleotides match TRBD2. V lost 4 bases, J lost 10 bases, and 6 bases stayed unmatched. The CDR3 spans 13 residues. CDR1 is DFQATT, CDR2 SNEGSKA, per germline (reference sequence). CDR3 sequence (DNA): TGCAGTGCTAAACTAGCGGGAGATTTCGAGCAGTTCTTC. Its translation: CSAKLAGDFEQFF.

The gene calls are TRBV20-1 and TRBJ2-5; 9 bases align to TRBD1. The J call may be mistaken, given a closer DNA end match to TRBJ2-7. The CDR3 spans 17 residues. Germline V CDR1 and CDR2: DFQATT, SNEGSKA (reference sequence). The CDR3 nucleotides read TGCAGTGCTGCCAAGAAAGCGTGGGGACAGGGTTGGAACGAGCAGTACTTC. It encodes CSAAKKAWGQGWNEQYF.

This clonotype turned up a few times. The chain combines TRBV5-1 with TRBJ2-7, with D possibly TRBD1 on 6 matching bases. Trimming left V 0 bases short and J 4 bases short, with 17 bases between. The CDR3 is 16 residues long. The germline gives CDR1 SGHRS, CDR2 YFSETQ. CDR3 nucleotides: TGCGCCAGCAGCTTGGATCGGCCGACAGGCTTTTACGAGCAGTACTTC. The encoded protein is CASSLDRPTGFYEQYF.

This clonotype has only one observation. This chain links TRBV7-9 with TRBJ1-3, with TRBD1 as a possible D gene (6 bases). The CDR3 runs to 14 residues. Deletions cut 5 bases from V and 3 bases from J, with 11 bases between. The germline CDR1 and CDR2 sequences are SEHNR and FQNEAQ (reference sequence). The CDR3 protein is CASSPTGNGNTIYF. CDR3 bases: TGTGCCAGCAGCCCTACAGGGAATGGAAACACCATATATTTT.

The chain combines TRBV5-1 with TRBJ1-2; 7 positions agree with TRBD1. V was clipped by 4 bases and J by 4 bases; unmatched bases: 10. The CDR3 totals 15 residues. Germline V gene lookup returns CDR1 SGHRS and CDR2 YFSETQ. The CDR3 coding sequence is TGCGCCAGCAGCGCAACCCCAGGGGGTGGCTATGGCTACACCTTC. Translating gives CASSATPGGGYGYTF.

The chain links TRBV12-3 or TRBV12-4 to TRBJ1-2; D is possibly TRBD1 (5 bases). CDR3 length equals 13 residues. V lost 3 bases and J lost 3, with 8 bases in between. The CDR3 sequence: CASSFGAYYGYTF. DNA of the CDR3: TGTGCCAGCAGTTTTGGGGCATACTATGGCTACACCTTC.

The chain has TRBV7-8 and TRBJ1-2, with TRBD1 as a possible D gene (6 bases). The V end was cut by 5 bases, the J end by 6 bases, with 22 bases between. This CDR3 has 16 residues. The germline gives CDR1 SGHVS, CDR2 FQNEAQ. The CDR3 DNA sequence: TGTGCCAGCAGCCGTTCGAGGGCAGGGGAATTCGATGGCTACACCTTC. Its protein product is CASSRSRAGEFDGYTF.

This chain uses TRBV3-1 with TRBJ2-1, with no clear D. CDR3 length: 15 amino acids. V gave up 0 bases and J gave up 5 bases, with 11 bases separating them. CDR1 LGHDT and CDR2 YNNKEL come from the germline V gene (reference sequence). The CDR3 DNA follows: TGTGCCAGCAGCCAAGAATCCGGAAGGAACAATGAGCAGTTCTTC. It yields the protein CASSQESGRNNEQFF.

The J gene is TRBJ2-1, the V gene TRBV3-1; possible D gene TRBD2, 5 bases. This CDR3 is 14 amino acids long. Trimming stripped 6 bases from V and 2 bases from J, with 11 bases between. Germline V gene lookup returns CDR1 LGHDT and CDR2 YNNKEL (reference sequence). CDR3 in DNA: TGTGCCAGCAGACCTAGCTTAACCTACAATGAGCAGTTCTTC. It is translated as CASRPSLTYNEQFF.

The chain has TRBV20-1 and TRBJ2-7; D is undetermined. Deletions cut 4 bases from V and 7 bases from J, with 17 bases between. This CDR3 has 13 residues. Germline V lookup: CDR1 DFQATT, CDR2 SNEGSKA (reference sequence). The CDR3 region has the DNA TGCAGTGCTACTAGTGTCTCCTACAATGAGCAGTACTTC. Translated: CSATSVSYNEQYF.

This clonotype was counted a few times. The gene calls are TRBV3-1 and TRBJ2-1, with 9 positions matching TRBD2. CDR3 length equals 17 residues. J lost 6 bases, V lost 4 bases, and 13 bases had no gene match. Germline CDR1 and CDR2: LGHDT and YNNKEL (reference sequence). The CDR3 DNA follows: TGTGCCAGCAGCCCCCGTAGGGTAGCGGGAGACATCAATGAGCAGTTCTTC. Translation gives CASSPRRVAGDINEQFF.

This clonotype was observed a handful of times. This CDR3 is CASTAGAETQYF. CDR3 in DNA: TGTGCCAGCACAGCGGGGGCTGAGACCCAGTACTTC. The V call is TRBV12-3 or TRBV12-4, the J call TRBJ2-5, with 8 bases that match TRBD2. The ends lost 7 bases at V and 5 bases at J; junction bases unmatched: 3. The CDR3 covers 12 residues.

This clonotype was counted between two and nine times. The chain joins TRBV5-6 to TRBJ2-1; 8 nucleotides agree with TRBD2. There are 15 residues in the CDR3. Per germline, CDR1 SGHDT and CDR2 YYEEEE. J lost 7 bases, V lost 5 bases, and 11 bases had no gene match. For the CDR3, the DNA is TGTGCCAGCAGGCCTCTTGCGGGAGGAGGTAATGAGCAGTTCTTC. Translation: CASRPLAGGGNEQFF.

V is TRBV24-1 and J is TRBJ2-5; weak D call: TRBD2 (5 bases). The CDR3 sequence is 16 residues long. Trimming removed 3 bases from V and 5 bases from J, with 18 bases in between. Germline V gives CDR1 KGHDR, CDR2 SFDVKD. The CDR3 DNA is TGTGCCACCAGTGATCAAACCCCGACGGGGAAGGAGACCCAGTACTTC. Translation: CATSDQTPTGKETQYF.

This clonotype showed up many times. The CDR3 bases are TGTGCCAGCAGCCAAGATGCGGCGTACCAAGAGACCCAGTACTTC. Translating it yields CASSQDAAYQETQYF. The chain is built from TRBV4-2 and TRBJ2-5, with D uncertain. With 0 bases removed from V and 0 bases from J, the gap between germline ends came to 8 bases. The CDR3 length is 15 residues. From germline, CDR1 is LGHNA and CDR2 YNFKEQ.

The sample holds a few counts of this clonotype. The V and J genes are TRBV20-1 and TRBJ1-1, with no clear D. With 5 bases removed from V and 1 base from J, the gap between germline ends came to 11 bases. The CDR3 consists of 13 residues. CDR1 DFQATT and CDR2 SNEGSKA come from the germline V gene (reference sequence). CDR3 sequence reads: CSAYTGQNTEAFF. The CDR3, as DNA: TGCAGTGCTTACACCGGGCAGAACACTGAAGCTTTCTTT.

In its sample, this clonotype was seen a few times. The chain combines TRBV15 with TRBJ2-3; unclear D gene. Germline values: CDR1 LNHNV, CDR2 YYDKDF (reference sequence). This CDR3 spans 16 amino acids. Trimming removed 0 bases from V and 1 base from J, with 11 bases in between. The CDR3 sequence is CATSRDSPWGTDTQYF. CDR3 nucleotides: TGTGCCACCAGCAGAGACAGTCCCTGGGGCACAGATACGCAGTATTTT.

The rearrangement uses TRBV29-1 and TRBJ2-5; 7 bases are a match to TRBD1. The CDR3 covers 15 residues. Germline V gene sequence: CDR1 SQVTM, CDR2 ANQGSEA. V gave up 7 bases and J gave up 5 bases; unmatched junction bases: 16. The CDR3 region has the DNA TGCAGCGCAAGGCGGCCGGGACAGAACTACGAGACCCAGTACTTC. Translating it yields CSARRPGQNYETQYF.

This clonotype was picked up a small number of times. The chain couples TRBV12-3 or TRBV12-4 to TRBJ1-4, with 12 bases identical to TRBD1. There are 17 residues in the CDR3. V was pared by 6 bases and J by 1 base, with 6 bases of the junction left unmatched. The CDR3 loop reads CASSRGTGGITNEKLFF. In DNA, the CDR3 is TGTGCCAGCAGCCGGGGGACAGGGGGCATAACTAATGAAAAACTGTTTTTT.

This clonotype was recorded many times. This chain links TRBV29-1 with TRBJ2-7; D possibly corresponds to TRBD2 (6 bases). Germline V gene sequence: CDR1 SQVTM, CDR2 ANQGSEA. The V end lost 2 bases, the J end lost 4 bases, and 15 bases lay between the germline ends. There are 14 residues in the CDR3. CDR3 loop: CSVELAGSGYEQYF. CDR3 nucleotides: TGCAGCGTTGAATTGGCGGGAAGTGGGTACGAGCAGTACTTC.

This chain joins TRBV4-1 and TRBJ1-5; perhaps TRBD1 as D (6 bases). The germline V gene encodes CDR1 MGHRA and CDR2 YSYEKL. The V end was cut by 4 bases, the J end by 6 bases, with 25 bases between. The CDR3 contains 18 residues. CDR3 coding DNA: TGCGCCAGCAGCCCGACCCCGGGGAGTCAGGGGTCGGTTCAGCCCCAGCATTTT. It yields the protein CASSPTPGSQGSVQPQHF.

A few counts support this clonotype. The V and J genes are TRBV7-6 and TRBJ2-7; D ambiguous. The CDR3 has 12 amino acids. Germline CDR1 and CDR2: SGHVS and FNYEAQ. V gave up 4 bases and J gave up 7 bases, with 11 bases separating them. Here the CDR3 reads CASSSTQGEQYF. The CDR3 DNA follows: TGTGCCAGCAGCTCCACGCAAGGGGAGCAGTACTTC.

This clonotype was recorded a few times. CDR3 amino acids: CASSYEVGAYEQYF. The CDR3 DNA is TGTGCCAGCAGTTACGAGGTGGGAGCCTACGAGCAGTACTTC. This chain links TRBV6-2 or TRBV6-3 with TRBJ2-7; a possible D gene is TRBD2 (5 bases). This CDR3 has 14 residues. CDR1 is MNHEY, CDR2 SVGEGT, per germline. V was pared by 2 bases and J by 2 bases, with 10 bases between.

Concerning this clonotype: At one of its ends the junction is not consistent with the germline gene, which may arise from a read error. J is TRBJ2-5 and V is TRBV5-1, with 10 bases matching TRBD2. The germline gives CDR1 SGHRS, CDR2 YFSETQ. This CDR3 region has 15 residues. This CDR3 is CASSLELAGQETQYF. As DNA, the CDR3 is TGTGCCAGCAGCTTAGAACTAGCGGGGCAAGAGACCCAGTACTTC.

The chain carries TRBV28 and TRBJ1-2; no definite D call. With 10 bases removed from V and 4 bases from J, the gap between germline ends came to 7 bases. There are 10 residues in the CDR3. Germline V gene sequence: CDR1 MDHEN, CDR2 SYDVKM. The CDR3 here is CAIGRYGYTF. The CDR3 DNA reads as TGTGCCATCGGACGCTATGGCTACACCTTC.